A selection of T cell receptor beta chains follows, all from one sample in a study of blood T cell repertoires in COVID-19. The assay was immunoSEQ multiplex PCR, and TCRdb's table has in-frame clones only and misses some. The table lists approximately 270,000 clones, around 85% of them singletons. The sample was peripheral blood. The source of these receptors is a man older than 75 with acute or convalescent COVID-19. Both conserved end residues are part of each CDR3. The order of the fields is J gene, V gene, CDR3 protein.

TRBJ2-2	TRBV6-5	CASSYIQGTGELFF
TRBJ1-4	TRBV5-1	CASSSDSRREKLFF
TRBJ1-5	TRBV25-1	CASSAPGTGISQPQHF
TRBJ1-2	TRBV5-1	CASSLGTSKMNGYTF
TRBJ1-1	TRBV9	CASSVVGQGGTEAFF
TRBJ1-5	TRBV5-5	CASSGQTGPNQPQHF
TRBJ2-7	TRBV10-2	CASSESRNRFSYEQYF
TRBJ2-4	TRBV13	CASSIGQGRWLAKNIQYF
TRBJ1-5	TRBV15	CATSAGTPFNQPQHF
TRBJ2-7	TRBV10-3	CAISDRGQGYTYEQYF
TRBJ1-5	TRBV10-3	CAISSTGSNQPQHF
TRBJ2-7	TRBV7-8	CASSLRKQGGIYEQYF
TRBJ1-5	TRBV6-1	CASEGQASNQPQHF
TRBJ1-5	TRBV27	CASSLRGGLSNQPQHF
TRBJ2-1	TRBV18	CASSALTSGTYNEQFF
TRBJ1-5	TRBV7-9	CASSPGQGVNQPQHF
TRBJ1-1	TRBV5-6	CASSVGSTEAFF
TRBJ2-1	TRBV21-1	CASSKAPPSGGYNEQFF
TRBJ1-3	TRBV6-5	CASSSRRSSGNTIYF
TRBJ2-1	TRBV6-5	CASTNFAGSYNEQFF
TRBJ2-7	TRBV7-9	CASSPSGIGEQYF
TRBJ2-7	TRBV27	CASRGGARYEQYF
TRBJ1-4	TRBV6-4	CASTSTGSDVKNEKLFF
TRBJ2-7	TRBV19	CASSGTFYEQYF
TRBJ1-6	TRBV5-4	CASSSGTGHNSPLHF
TRBJ1-4	TRBV25-1	CASKPMGQEGEKLFF
TRBJ2-7	TRBV9	CASSVGQGSAYEQYF
TRBJ1-5	TRBV19	CASRRDQGSNQPQHF
TRBJ1-1	TRBV5-4	CASSLAQAGNTEAFF
TRBJ1-5	TRBV24-1	CATRPNVTLSGFNQPQHF
TRBJ2-7	TRBV5-1	CASSWSEGLSYEQYF
TRBJ2-1	TRBV6-6	CASSYSYHEGEQFF
TRBJ1-5	TRBV21-1	CASITLSGTGAYQPQHF
TRBJ2-3	TRBV30	CAWSVLLDTQYF
TRBJ1-6	TRBV6-5	CASSRDRSYSPLHF
TRBJ2-4	TRBV28	CASSLSTQGFPAKNIQYF
TRBJ1-2	TRBV11-1	CASSYITDGYTF
TRBJ2-1	TRBV27	CASSSPGLAGGPRGDNEQFF
TRBJ2-3	TRBV18	CASSPPGLAGGVKNTQYF
TRBJ2-1	TRBV24-1	CATSDLRAASQQFF
TRBJ2-7	TRBV5-1	CASSLMTGSYEQYF
TRBJ2-7	TRBV12-5	CASGLVLKGGQGSPYEQYF
TRBJ1-1	TRBV2	CASSYTGGEAFF
TRBJ2-2	TRBV9	CASSVRQGAHTGELFF
TRBJ1-4	TRBV2	CASSETGVANEKLFF
TRBJ1-5	TRBV27	CASSLSIAGVGNQPQHF
TRBJ2-3	TRBV5-1	CASSLANRVRGTDTQYF
TRBJ2-3	TRBV9	CASSQSGRTDTQYF
TRBJ2-1	TRBV24-1	CATRGGRAGAYNEQFF
TRBJ2-1	TRBV7-2	CASSSLAGNEQFF
TRBJ1-2	TRBV6-5	CASRTGGANYGYTF